A single sample gave rise to the 27 T cell receptor beta chains below, sequenced in a study of technical replicates of blood from a few donors. Sequenced by immunoSEQ multiplex PCR; TCRdb stores in-frame clones only, minus some. The data show roughly 69,000 clones, under 98% seen once. Specimen: T cells isolated from PBMCs. Source of these receptors: a human donor in good health.

The V and J genes are TRBV11-2 and TRBJ1-1; a weak D match, TRBD1 (5 bases). This CDR3 is built from 15 residues. CDR1 is SGHAT and CDR2 is FQNNGV in the germline V gene. V dropped 7 bases and J dropped 1 base, with 16 bases sitting between them. The CDR3 here is CASTHSLDRNTEAFF. The CDR3 nucleotides are TGTGCCAGCACCCACTCTCTTGACAGGAACACTGAAGCTTTCTTT.

This chain connects TRBV10-3 to TRBJ2-2, with 9 bases aligning to TRBD2. With 6 bases clipped from V and 3 bases from J, the junction kept 14 bases outside the gene matches. In germline, CDR1 is ENHRY, CDR2 SYGVKD. The CDR3 length is 18 residues. The CDR3 here is CAISEIYSGSGDTGELFF. CDR3 DNA sequence: TGTGCCATCAGCGAGATCTATAGCGGGAGTGGGGACACCGGGGAGCTGTTTTTT.

This rearrangement joins TRBV14 to TRBJ2-1; TRBD1 might be the D (6 bases). From germline, CDR1 is SGHDN and CDR2 FVKESK. V lost 3 bases, J lost 8 bases, and 14 bases lay in between. The CDR3 contains 14 residues. CDR3 in DNA: TGTGCCAGCAGCCAGCCCAGGGGAAGGGATGAGCAGTTCTTC. Translated, it gives CASSQPRGRDEQFF.

The chain has TRBV5-4 and TRBJ2-1; 8 nucleotides line up with TRBD1. Germline lookup yields CDR1 SGHNT and CDR2 YYREEE (reference sequence). J was trimmed by 9 bases and V by 0 bases; bases with no gene match: 11. The length of the CDR3 is 16 residues. The CDR3 DNA is TGTGCCAGCAGCTTGGCCGGGCAGGGGGCGTCGGCTGAGCAGTTCTTC. Translation gives CASSLAGQGASAEQFF.

This chain joins TRBV7-6 and TRBJ2-2; 8 bases fit TRBD2. Germline assignment: CDR1 SGHVS and CDR2 FNYEAQ. Trimming cost V 5 bases and J 0 bases; bases outside gene matches: 5. The CDR3 has 16 amino acids. This CDR3 is CASSLTSGPNTGELFF. For the CDR3, the DNA is TGTGCCAGCAGCCTCACTAGCGGACCGAACACCGGGGAGCTGTTTTTT. Looking up the rest from reference TRBV7-6 and TRBJ2-2 gives the full variable domain: GAGVSQSPRYKVTKRGQDVALRCDPISGHVSLYWYRQALGQGPEFLTYFNYEAQQDKSGLPNDRFSAERPEGSISTLTIQRTEQRDSAMYRCASSLTSGPNTGELFFGEGSRLTVL.

The V call is TRBV27, the J call TRBJ1-4; D is ambiguous. CDR3 length: 15 amino acids. The V gene lost 1 base and the J gene lost 6 bases, with 12 bases spanning the gap. Germline values: CDR1 MNHEY, CDR2 SMNVEV (reference sequence). The CDR3 DNA follows: TGTGCCAGCAGTTTATTCAACGGAGAGGATGAAAAACTGTTTTTT. Amino acid sequence: CASSLFNGEDEKLFF.

V is TRBV11-2 and J is TRBJ2-7, with 9 bases matching TRBD2. The germline CDR1 and CDR2 sequences are SGHAT and FQNNGV. J gave up 7 bases and V 5 bases, and 12 bases lay outside the gene matches. This CDR3 spans 15 amino acids. The CDR3 reads CASSQLIAGVYEQYF. The CDR3 nucleotides read TGTGCCAGCAGCCAGTTAATAGCGGGAGTTTATGAGCAGTACTTC.

The chain carries TRBV27 and TRBJ2-6; D gene unclear. The CDR3 is made up of 14 amino acids. The V end was cut by 5 bases, the J end by 2 bases, with 7 bases between. Germline CDR1 and CDR2: MNHEY and SMNVEV (reference sequence). The CDR3 reads CASSLTPGANVLTF. CDR3 sequence (DNA): TGTGCCAGCAGTCTAACCCCTGGGGCCAACGTCCTGACTTTC.

V is TRBV10-2 and J is TRBJ1-5, with a possible D match to TRBD1 (5 bases). Germline CDR1 WSHSY, CDR2 SAAADI. The V gene lost 8 bases and the J gene lost 4 bases, with 12 bases spanning the gap. The CDR3 covers 13 residues. The CDR3 bases are TGCGCCAGCTCAGAACAGGAGAATCAGCCCCAGCATTTT. This encodes CASSEQENQPQHF.

The rearrangement uses TRBV4-3 and TRBJ2-1; tentative D call: TRBD2 (5 bases). CDR3 size: 12 residues. Trimming removed 2 bases at V and 6 bases at J, with 5 bases between. Looked up from germline, CDR1 is LGHNA and CDR2 is YSLEER. In DNA, the CDR3 is TGCGCCAGCAGCCAAACTAGCAATGAGCAGTTCTTC. It translates to CASSQTSNEQFF.

V is TRBV29-1 and J is TRBJ1-1, with 10 nucleotides matching TRBD1. Germline CDR1 reads SQVTM; CDR2 reads ANQGSEA. This CDR3 comprises 18 residues. The J segment lost 0 bases and the V segment lost 5 bases, leaving 15 bases of the junction unmatched. The CDR3 spells CSVKGTGELRIMNTEAFF. The DNA of the CDR3 is TGCAGCGTTAAAGGGACAGGGGAACTTAGGATCATGAACACTGAAGCTTTCTTT.

This clone was counted a single time. The rearrangement links TRBV5-4 to TRBJ2-7; 9 bases line up with TRBD2. V lost 5 bases to trimming and J lost 2 bases; unmatched junction nucleotides: 11. Per the germline V gene, CDR1 is SGHNT and CDR2 is YYREEE (reference sequence). This CDR3 spans 16 amino acids. CDR3 bases: TGTGCCAGCAGTCTGGCGCGGGAGGGCAAGACCTACGAGCAGTACTTC. Translated, it gives CASSLAREGKTYEQYF.

This clone has a single count. J is TRBJ2-7 and V is TRBV11-3; TRBD1 might be the D (5 bases). The CDR3 consists of 13 residues. CDR1 and CDR2 from the germline V gene are SGHNT and YENEEA. V was clipped by 3 bases and J by 2 bases, with 8 bases between them. The CDR3 loop reads CASSFRGTYEQYF. CDR3 sequence (DNA): TGTGCCAGCAGCTTTAGGGGCACCTACGAGCAGTACTTC.

The CDR3 DNA sequence: TGTGCCAGCAGCTTAGGTCGGGAACCTAATGAAAAACTGTTTTTT. It is translated as CASSLGREPNEKLFF. The chain combines TRBV7-7 with TRBJ1-4; no reliable D call. From germline, CDR1 is SSHAT and CDR2 FNYEAQ (reference sequence). The CDR3 has 15 amino acids. V was trimmed by 1 base and J by 3 bases, leaving 9 bases between them. Based on the CDR3 plus reference TRBV7-7 and TRBJ1-4, the full variable domain is GAGVSQSPRYKVTKRGQDVTLRCDPISSHATLYWYQQALGQGPEFLTYFNYEAQPDKSGLPSDRFSAERPEGSISTLTIQRTEQRDSAMYRCASSLGREPNEKLFFGSGTQLSVL.

The genes are TRBV20-1 and TRBJ2-2; no firm D call. V gave up 5 bases and J gave up 4 bases, with 5 bases separating them. From germline, CDR1 is DFQATT and CDR2 SNEGSKA (reference sequence). This CDR3 comprises 11 residues. The CDR3 is CSARSTGELFF. CDR3 in DNA: TGCAGTGCTCGGAGCACCGGGGAGCTGTTTTTT.

The chain joins TRBV10-2 to TRBJ2-5, with D hard to call. The germline V and J ends were trimmed by 2 bases and 5 bases, with 6 bases remaining between them. The CDR3 spans 12 residues. The V gene's germline CDR1 is WSHSY and CDR2 SAAADI. CDR3 loop: CASSEQAETQYF. In DNA, the CDR3 is TGCGCCAGCAGTGAGCAGGCGGAGACCCAGTACTTC.

To note about this clone: Other DNA sequences in this specimen translate into the identical CDR3. The rearrangement joins TRBV27 to TRBJ2-3; D gene unclear. Germline CDR1 reads MNHEY; CDR2 reads SMNVEV (reference sequence). This CDR3 is 12 amino acids long. The V end was cut by 5 bases, the J end by 2 bases, with 5 bases between. The CDR3 bases are TGTGCCAGCAGTCCACACACAGATACGCAGTATTTT. Translation: CASSPHTDTQYF.

V and J are TRBV5-4 and TRBJ1-2; 10 nucleotides align to TRBD1. CDR1 is SGHNT, CDR2 YYREEE, per germline (reference sequence). There are 13 residues in the CDR3. The ends lost 4 bases at V and 6 bases at J; junction bases unmatched: 3. The CDR3 reads CASSEDRGDGYTF. Written as DNA, the CDR3 is TGTGCCAGCAGCGAGGACAGGGGGGATGGCTACACCTTC.

V usage is TRBV6-1 and J usage is TRBJ1-3; perhaps TRBD1 as D (6 bases). Germline CDR1 reads MNHNS; CDR2 reads SASEGT. The CDR3 loop spans 15 amino acids. Trimming stripped 4 bases from V and 4 bases from J, with 14 bases between. CDR3 in DNA: TGTGCCAGCAGTGGAAACAGGGACCAAGGAAACACCATATATTTT. Translating it yields CASSGNRDQGNTIYF.

Regarding this clone: At one boundary the junction diverges from the germline segment, which might be a read error. The chain is built from TRBV27 and TRBJ1-4, with TRBD1 matching over 10 bases. The CDR3 sequence is 14 residues long. Germline CDR1 MNHEY, CDR2 SMNVEV (reference sequence). CDR3 residues: CAGSISGQGRKLFF. The CDR3, as DNA: TGTGCCGGCAGCATATCGGGACAGGGGCGAAAACTGTTTTTT. Full variable domain (outside the CDR3, taken from reference TRBV27 and TRBJ1-4): EAQVTQNPRYLITVTGKKLTVTCSQNMNHEYMSWYRQDPGLGLRQIYYSMNVEVTDKGDVPEGYKVSRKEKRNFPLILESPSPNQTSLYFCAGSISGQGRKLFFGSGTQLSVL.

The chain uses TRBV2 and TRBJ2-1; 7 bases agree with TRBD1. The CDR3 length is 14 residues. In germline, CDR1 is SNHLY, CDR2 FYNNEI. V lost 7 bases to trimming and J lost 4 bases; unmatched junction nucleotides: 7. CDR3 region: CASTRDSGYNEQFF. In DNA, the CDR3 is TGTGCCAGCACCCGGGACAGTGGATACAATGAGCAGTTCTTC.

J is TRBJ2-1 and V is TRBV10-1; 7 bases agree with TRBD2. In germline, CDR1 is WNHNN, CDR2 SYGVQD (reference sequence). The ends lost 0 bases at V and 2 bases at J; junction bases unmatched: 1. This CDR3 spans 15 amino acids. CDR3 in DNA: TGCGCCAGCAGTGAGTCGCGGGGGACCTACAATGAGCAGTTCTTC. Its protein is CASSESRGTYNEQFF.

The V call is TRBV5-1, the J call TRBJ1-5, with 9 bases matching TRBD1. In germline, CDR1 is SGHRS, CDR2 YFSETQ. The CDR3 consists of 15 residues. V dropped 4 bases and J dropped 5; count of bases not matched to a gene: 7. The CDR3 is CASSLGTGSHQPQHF. CDR3 DNA: TGCGCCAGCAGCCTCGGGACAGGGAGTCATCAGCCCCAGCATTTT.

This chain uses TRBV5-1 with TRBJ2-5; 14 bases are shared with TRBD2. This CDR3 is built from 18 residues. V trimming: 0 bases; J trimming: 5 bases; junction bases outside the gene matches: 9. Germline V gene lookup returns CDR1 SGHRS and CDR2 YFSETQ. In DNA form, the CDR3 reads TGCGCCAGCAGCTTGGAAAAGGGACTAGCGGGAGCGGGGGAGACCCAGTACTTC. The encoded protein is CASSLEKGLAGAGETQYF.

The CDR3 DNA is TGTGCCAGCAGCGCCGAGTCCCCAGAGACCCAGTACTTC. This encodes CASSAESPETQYF. The V and J genes are TRBV9 and TRBJ2-5; D is ambiguous. The germline CDR1 and CDR2 sequences are SGDLS and YYNGEE. The V gene lost 3 bases and the J gene lost 4 bases, with 10 bases spanning the gap. The CDR3 totals 13 residues.

The chain recombines TRBV11-2 with TRBJ1-5; tentative D call: TRBD1 (5 bases). V was cut by 2 bases and J by 7 bases, with 12 bases left in between. Germline values: CDR1 SGHAT, CDR2 FQNNGV. The CDR3 has 14 residues. The CDR3 loop is CASSLSGNSQPQHF. The CDR3 nucleotides read TGTGCCAGCAGCTTATCAGGGAATAGCCAGCCCCAGCATTTT.

This rearrangement joins TRBV27 to TRBJ2-2, with 12 positions matching TRBD2. Germline trimming cut 3 bases from V and 7 bases from J; bases unmatched to any gene: 12. The CDR3 is made up of 18 amino acids. CDR1 and CDR2 from the germline V gene are MNHEY and SMNVEV (reference sequence). In nucleotides, the CDR3 is TGTGCCAGCAGTTTCTATGGAAGGGCTAGCGGGAGGGGCGGGGAGCTGTTTTTT. Its protein product is CASSFYGRASGRGGELFF.